These T cell receptor beta chains were read from a single sample in a study of control samples from healthy donors and cancer patients. The method was immunoSEQ multiplex PCR; TCRdb's version includes in-frame clones alone and lacks a portion of them. The sample shows 95,000 to 150,000 clones, roughly 92% of them seen only once. Input material: PBMCs. The receptors shown here come from a man aged 80 or over with head and neck cancer. CDR3s include the opening cysteine and the closing phenylalanine or tryptophan. The order of the fields is V gene, clone size, CDR3 protein. Size is stated for part of the rows, as once, few or many counts, or as a class when the clone is expanded.

v_gene: TRBV6-5; abundance: .; CDR3aa: CASSYRGRTLNEQFF
v_gene: TRBV7-2; abundance: .; CDR3aa: CASSLVFWDRALADTQYF
v_gene: TRBV10-1; abundance: .; CDR3aa: CASSGGADTQYF
v_gene: TRBV12-3/TRBV12-4; abundance: .; CDR3aa: CASSRNRDTEAFF
v_gene: TRBV14; abundance: .; CDR3aa: CASSLVNWTPLHF
v_gene: TRBV19; abundance: .; CDR3aa: CASGLAGGSTQYF
v_gene: TRBV7-9; abundance: .; CDR3aa: CASSLEQGLGAFF
v_gene: TRBV7-2; abundance: .; CDR3aa: CASSSAGNQPQHF
v_gene: TRBV5-1; abundance: .; CDR3aa: CASSLRGREHTDTQYF
v_gene: TRBV5-5; abundance: .; CDR3aa: CASSLAVPVGISGANVLTF
v_gene: TRBV5-4; abundance: .; CDR3aa: CASSLDGGNTEAFF
v_gene: TRBV5-4; abundance: .; CDR3aa: CASSSGEGSSYNEQFF
v_gene: TRBV7-9; abundance: .; CDR3aa: CASSLDWFGGNTEAFF
v_gene: TRBV5-1; abundance: .; CDR3aa: CASETGTGNHEQYF
v_gene: TRBV6-5; abundance: once; CDR3aa: CASSRGGYYGYTF
v_gene: TRBV6-1; abundance: .; CDR3aa: CASSSWDRGRWEQYF